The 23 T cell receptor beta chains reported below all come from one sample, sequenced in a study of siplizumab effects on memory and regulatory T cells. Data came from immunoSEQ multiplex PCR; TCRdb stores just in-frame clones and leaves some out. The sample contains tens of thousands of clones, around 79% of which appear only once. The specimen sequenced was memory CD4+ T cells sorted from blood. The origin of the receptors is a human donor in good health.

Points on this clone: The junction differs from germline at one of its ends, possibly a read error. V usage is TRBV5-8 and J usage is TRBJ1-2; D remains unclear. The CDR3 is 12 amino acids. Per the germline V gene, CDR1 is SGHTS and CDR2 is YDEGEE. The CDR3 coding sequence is TGTGCCAGCAGCTTGGGTTTGGGCCACGACAACTTC. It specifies CASSLGLGHDNF.

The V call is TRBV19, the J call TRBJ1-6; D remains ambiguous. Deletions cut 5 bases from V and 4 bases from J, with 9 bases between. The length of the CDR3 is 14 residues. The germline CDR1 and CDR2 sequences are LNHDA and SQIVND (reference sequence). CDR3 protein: CASSPPGYNSPLHF. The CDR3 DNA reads TGTGCCAGTAGTCCCCCGGGGTATAATTCACCCCTCCACTTT.

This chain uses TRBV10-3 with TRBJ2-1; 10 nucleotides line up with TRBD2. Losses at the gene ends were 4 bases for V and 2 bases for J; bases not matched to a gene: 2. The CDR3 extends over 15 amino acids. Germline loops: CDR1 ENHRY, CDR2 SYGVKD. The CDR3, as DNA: TGTGCCATCAGTGGTACTAGCGGGGCCTACAATGAGCAGTTCTTC. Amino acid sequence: CAISGTSGAYNEQFF.

The CDR3 DNA reads TGCGCCAGCAGCCAAATAGGGACCACAATTGAAAAACTGTTTTTT. It specifies CASSQIGTTIEKLFF. The chain is built from TRBV4-1 and TRBJ1-4, with D tentatively TRBD1 (5 bases). The CDR3 covers 15 residues. V lost 2 bases and J lost 7, with 14 bases in between. The germline CDR1 and CDR2 sequences are MGHRA and YSYEKL.

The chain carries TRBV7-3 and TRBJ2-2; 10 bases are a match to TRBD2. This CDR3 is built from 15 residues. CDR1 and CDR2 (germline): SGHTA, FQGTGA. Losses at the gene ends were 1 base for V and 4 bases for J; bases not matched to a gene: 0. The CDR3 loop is CASSLIAGGTGELFF. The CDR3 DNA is TGTGCCAGCAGCTTAATAGCGGGGGGCACCGGGGAGCTGTTTTTT.

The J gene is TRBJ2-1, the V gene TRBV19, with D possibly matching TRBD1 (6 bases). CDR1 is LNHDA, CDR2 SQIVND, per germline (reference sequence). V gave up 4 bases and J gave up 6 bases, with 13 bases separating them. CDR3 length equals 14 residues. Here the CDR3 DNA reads TGTGCCAGTAGTAACAGGGCGACCCTCAATGAGCAGTTCTTC. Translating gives CASSNRATLNEQFF.

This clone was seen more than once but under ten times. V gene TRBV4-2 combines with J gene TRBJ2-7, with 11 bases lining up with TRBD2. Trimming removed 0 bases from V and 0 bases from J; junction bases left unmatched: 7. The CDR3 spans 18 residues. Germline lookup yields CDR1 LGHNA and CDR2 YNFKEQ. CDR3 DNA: TGTGCCAGCAGCCAAGATACTAGCGGGGGCCCGAGCTCCTACGAGCAGTACTTC. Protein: CASSQDTSGGPSSYEQYF.

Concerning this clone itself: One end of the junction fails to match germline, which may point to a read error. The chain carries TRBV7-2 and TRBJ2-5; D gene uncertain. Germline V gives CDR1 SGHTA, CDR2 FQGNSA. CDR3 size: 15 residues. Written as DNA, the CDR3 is TGTGCCAGCAGCTTAGGGATGGGAAGCCAAGAGACCCGGTACTTC. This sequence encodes CASSLGMGSQETRYF.

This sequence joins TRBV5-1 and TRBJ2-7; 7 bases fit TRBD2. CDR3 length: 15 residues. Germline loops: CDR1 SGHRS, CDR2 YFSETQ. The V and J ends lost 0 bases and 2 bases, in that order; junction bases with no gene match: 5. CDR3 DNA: TGCGCCAGCAGCTTGGGCGCTAGCGGTACCTACGAGCAGTACTTC. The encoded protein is CASSLGASGTYEQYF. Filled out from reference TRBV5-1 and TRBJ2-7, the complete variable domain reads KAGVTQTPRYLIKTRGQQVTLSCSPISGHRSVSWYQQTPGQGLQFLFEYFSETQRNKGNFPGRFSGRQFSNSRSEMNVSTLELGDSALYLCASSLGASGTYEQYFGPGTRLTVT.

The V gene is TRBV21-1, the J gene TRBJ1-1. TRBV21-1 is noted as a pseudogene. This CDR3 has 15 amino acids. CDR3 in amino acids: CASSEYRLWNTEAFF. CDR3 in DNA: TGTGCCAGCAGCGAATACCGACTGTGGAACACTGAAGCTTTCTTT.

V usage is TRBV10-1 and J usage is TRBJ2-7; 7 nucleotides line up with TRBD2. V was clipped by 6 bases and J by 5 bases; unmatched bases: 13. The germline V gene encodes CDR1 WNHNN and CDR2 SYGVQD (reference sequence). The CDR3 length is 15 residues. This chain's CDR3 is CASRNSGLLRNEQYF. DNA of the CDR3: TGCGCCAGCAGAAATAGCGGGTTGTTGAGAAACGAGCAGTACTTC.

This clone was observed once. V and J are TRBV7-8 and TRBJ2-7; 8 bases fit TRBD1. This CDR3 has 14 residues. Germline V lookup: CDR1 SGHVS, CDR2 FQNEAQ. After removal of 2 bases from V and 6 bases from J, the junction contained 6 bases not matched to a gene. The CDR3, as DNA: TGTGCCAGCAGCTTACCCCAACAGGGGGGCGAGCAGTACTTC. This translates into CASSLPQQGGEQYF. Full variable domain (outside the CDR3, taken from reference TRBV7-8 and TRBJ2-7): GAGVSQSPRYKVAKRGQDVALRCDPISGHVSLFWYQQALGQGPEFLTYFQNEAQLDKSGLPSDRFFAERPEGSVSTLKIQRTQQEDSAVYLCASSLPQQGGEQYFGPGTRLTVT.

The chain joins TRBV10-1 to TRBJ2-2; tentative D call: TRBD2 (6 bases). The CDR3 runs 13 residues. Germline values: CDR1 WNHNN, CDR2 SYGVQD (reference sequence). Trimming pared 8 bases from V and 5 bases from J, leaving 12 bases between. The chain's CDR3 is CASSRDFTGELFF. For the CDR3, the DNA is TGCGCCAGCTCCAGGGACTTTACCGGGGAGCTGTTTTTT.

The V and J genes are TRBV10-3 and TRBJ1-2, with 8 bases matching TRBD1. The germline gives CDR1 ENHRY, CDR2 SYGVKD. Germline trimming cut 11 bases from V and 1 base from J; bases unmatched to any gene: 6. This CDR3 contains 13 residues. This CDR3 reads CAATGQDNYGYTF. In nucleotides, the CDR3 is TGTGCCGCTACGGGACAGGATAACTATGGCTACACCTTC.

The CDR3 here is CASSQIPGTADFEAFF. The CDR3 nucleotides are TGCGCCAGCAGCCAAATACCCGGGACAGCCGACTTTGAAGCTTTCTTT. This chain connects TRBV4-3 to TRBJ1-1; 7 bases line up with TRBD1. From germline, CDR1 is LGHNA and CDR2 YSLEER. The CDR3 consists of 16 residues. J lost 7 bases, V lost 2 bases, and 13 bases had no gene match.

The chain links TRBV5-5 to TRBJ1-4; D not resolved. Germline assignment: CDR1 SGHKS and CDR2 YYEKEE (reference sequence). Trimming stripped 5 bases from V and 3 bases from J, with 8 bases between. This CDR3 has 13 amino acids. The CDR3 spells CASRFGANEKLFF. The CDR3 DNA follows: TGTGCCAGCAGATTCGGTGCTAATGAAAAACTGTTTTTT.

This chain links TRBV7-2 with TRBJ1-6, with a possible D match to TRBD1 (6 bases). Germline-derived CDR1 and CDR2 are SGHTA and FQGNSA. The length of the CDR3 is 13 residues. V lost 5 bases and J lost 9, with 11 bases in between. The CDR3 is CASSQTGTSPLHF. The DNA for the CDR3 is TGTGCCAGCAGCCAAACAGGGACTTCACCCCTCCACTTT.

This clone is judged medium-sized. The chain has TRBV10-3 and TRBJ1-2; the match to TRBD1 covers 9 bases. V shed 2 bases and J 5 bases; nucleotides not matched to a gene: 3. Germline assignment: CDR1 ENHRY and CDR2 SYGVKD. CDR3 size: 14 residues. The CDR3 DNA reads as TGTGCCATCAGTGAGGGACAGGGGTATTATGGCTACACCTTC. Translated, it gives CAISEGQGYYGYTF.

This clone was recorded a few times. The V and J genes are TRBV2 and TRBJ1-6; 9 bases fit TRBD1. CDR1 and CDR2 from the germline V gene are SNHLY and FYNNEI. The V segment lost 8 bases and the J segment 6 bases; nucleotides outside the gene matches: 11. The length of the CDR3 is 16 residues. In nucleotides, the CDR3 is TGTGCCAGCCGCAAGGACAGGGGATCTTCTAATTCACCCCTCCACTTT. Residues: CASRKDRGSSNSPLHF.

The CDR3 nucleotides read TGTGCCAGCAGCCAAGCCGCGGCAACGGTTGAGAACACTGAAGCTTTCTTT. Translated: CASSQAAATVENTEAFF. V gene TRBV4-2 combines with J gene TRBJ1-1; D gene uncertain. The germline V gene encodes CDR1 LGHNA and CDR2 YNFKEQ. The ends were cut back, 1 base at V and 1 base at J, with 16 bases in the middle. There are 17 residues in the CDR3.

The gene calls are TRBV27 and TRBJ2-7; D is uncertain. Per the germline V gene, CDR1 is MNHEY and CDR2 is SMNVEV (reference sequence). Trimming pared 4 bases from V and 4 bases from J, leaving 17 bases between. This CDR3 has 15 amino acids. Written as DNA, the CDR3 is TGTGCCAGCAGTTCCATCAGGTCCCGCGATTACGAGCAGTACTTC. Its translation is CASSSIRSRDYEQYF.

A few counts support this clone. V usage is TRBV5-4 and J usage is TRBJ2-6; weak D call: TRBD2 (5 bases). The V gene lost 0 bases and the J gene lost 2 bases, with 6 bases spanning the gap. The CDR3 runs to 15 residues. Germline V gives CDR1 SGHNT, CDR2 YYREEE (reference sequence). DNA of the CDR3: TGTGCCAGCAGCTTGGGGGAGACTGGGGCCAACGTCCTGACTTTC. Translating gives CASSLGETGANVLTF.

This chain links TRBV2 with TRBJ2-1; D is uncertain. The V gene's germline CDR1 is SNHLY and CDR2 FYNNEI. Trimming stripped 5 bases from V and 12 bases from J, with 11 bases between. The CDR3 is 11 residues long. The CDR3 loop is CASSPSWVQFF. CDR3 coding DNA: TGTGCCAGCAGTCCCTCTTGGGTGCAGTTCTTC.